This T cell receptor beta chain was recorded in a study of beta chain features in type 1 diabetes. Points from the study as a whole: VDJ junctions in type 1 diabetes patients carried more deletions and fewer insertions.

This clone was counted only a few times. What it recognizes is unknown. What was sequenced were expressed TCRB transcripts, since all of the isolated RNA had been reverse transcribed. Measured with immunoSEQ multiplex PCR; TCRdb has only the in-frame clones, and not every one. The sample includes some 330,000 clones, 11% of them seen just once. The single heparinised draw taken from each donor contained 90 to 150 mL of blood on average. The CDR3 length is 15 residues. Germline CDR1 LNHDA, CDR2 SQIVND (reference sequence). The V gene lost 7 bases and the J gene lost 0 bases, with 10 bases spanning the gap.

The TCR originated in a woman between 25 and 40 years old in good health. The specimen was naive CD4+ T cells from blood. The V call is TRBV19, the J call TRBJ2-6; no firm D call. The CDR3 DNA is TGTGCCAGTAACCTAAAGATCTCTGGGGCCAACGTCCTGACTTTC. This codes for CASNLKISGANVLTF.